What follows is one TCR beta chain and its context. What it binds is not known. The germline gene is not matched at one end of the junction; a read error may be the cause. As previously described, bulk TCR libraries were made using listed TCR primers. TCRdb re-derived calls from the PCR reads in MiXCR, one entry per CDR3 protein. The sample has some 650,000 distinct CDR3 sequences, about 20% seen once. The data derive from a study of molecular identifiers for immune sequencing clone quantification. Points from the study as a whole: Clones above 20 RNA copies contained over 97% of effector molecules and under 1% of naive molecules. Spiked Jurkat TCR RNA equal to one cell could reportedly be picked out among 850,000 to 1,000,000 naive cells.

Looked up from germline, CDR1 is PRHDT and CDR2 is FYEKMQ (reference sequence). This CDR3 spans 19 amino acids. The V and J genes are TRBV13 and TRBJ1-1; 8 bases fit TRBD1. The source material was naive CD8+ T cells from blood, with Jurkat cell RNA spiked in. Subset here: FACS-sorted CD8+CD4-CCR7+CD45RA+ naive T cells. This receptor was taken from a human donor in good health. Some libraries in this study had Jurkat cell RNA spiked in. The CDR3 DNA follows: TGTGCCAGCAGCACGCGACGGACAGGGCCACATCCAATGAACACTGGAGCTTTCTTT. Its translation is CASSTRRTGPHPMNTGAFF.